Listed below are T cell receptor beta chains from one sample, sequenced in a study of T cells in localized non-small cell lung cancer. Measured with immunoSEQ multiplex PCR; TCRdb has only the in-frame clones, and not every one. There are approximately 30,000 clones in the sample; 87% occur only once, and 15% to 20% lies in the top ten. The sample was peripheral blood mononuclear cells, taken before any cancer treatment. These receptors originate from a man aged 40 to 70 with stage III lung adenocarcinoma. CDR3s include the opening cysteine and the closing phenylalanine or tryptophan. D genes are given only for firm matches. Not every row has a clone size; where given, it reads once, few, many or a size class.

J gene,D gene,V gene,clone size,CDR3 DNA,CDR3 protein
TRBJ1-1,NA,TRBV14,few,TGTGCCAGCAGCCAAGACGTCTGGGACACTGAAGCTTTCTTT,CASSQDVWDTEAFF
TRBJ2-7,TRBD1,TRBV2,NA,TGTGCCAGCAGTGAAGGGACAGGGGTCGGTTACGAGCAGTACTTC,CASSEGTGVGYEQYF
TRBJ1-2,NA,TRBV9,NA,TGTGCCAGCAGCGCTACCGGGACATCGGCGGTTTTTGGTGGCTACACCTTC,CASSATGTSAVFGGYTF
TRBJ2-4,NA,TRBV5-1,NA,TGCGCCAGCAGCGTTAATGATGGGGCCAAAAACATTCAGTACTTC,CASSVNDGAKNIQYF
TRBJ1-1,NA,TRBV18,once,TGTGCCAGCTCACCTTTTGCCAGGATGGGCACTGAAGCTTTCTTT,CASSPFARMGTEAFF
TRBJ2-5,TRBD2,TRBV7-2,NA,TGTGCCAGCAGCCCGGACCGGACTAGCTTCGGAGAGACCCAGTACTTC,CASSPDRTSFGETQYF
TRBJ2-5,TRBD1,TRBV5-1,NA,TGCGCCAGCAGCCGGGGACAGGGAGAGACCCAGTACTTC,CASSRGQGETQYF
TRBJ2-7,NA,TRBV5-4,NA,TGTGCCAGCAGCTCGGAGACAGTTCCCTACGAGCAGTACTTC,CASSSETVPYEQYF
TRBJ2-7,NA,TRBV6-6,NA,TGTGCCAGCAGTCCGACAGGTCTTCGGGAGCAGTACTTC,CASSPTGLREQYF
TRBJ1-1,NA,TRBV25-1,NA,TGTGCCAGCAGTGAATATTGGGGAAAGGAAGCTTTCTTT,CASSEYWGKEAFF
TRBJ2-7,TRBD1,TRBV29-1,NA,TGCAGCGCCGGGACAGGGGACTACGAGCAGTACTTC,CSAGTGDYEQYF
TRBJ1-6,NA,TRBV4-2,NA,TGTGCCAGCAGCCAAAGCTCCTGGGGTGAGTCCTATAATTCACCCCTCCACTTT,CASSQSSWGESYNSPLHF
TRBJ2-1,TRBD2,TRBV4-3,few,TGCGCCAGCAGCCAAGATGGACTAGCGGGGGATAATGAGCAGTTCTTC,CASSQDGLAGDNEQFF
TRBJ1-1,NA,TRBV7-8,NA,TGTGCCAGCAGCTTAGGTAGGGGCCCCTACACTGAAGCTTTCTTT,CASSLGRGPYTEAFF
TRBJ2-1,NA,TRBV9,NA,TGTGCCAGCAGCGTCCCACCGAGGAATGAGCAGTTCTTC,CASSVPPRNEQFF
TRBJ1-3,NA,TRBV9,NA,TGTGCCAGCAGCCCCCCGGGAAACACCATATATTTT,CASSPPGNTIYF
TRBJ2-2,NA,TRBV19,once,TGTGCCAGTAGTGGGGGGGCCGCGAACACCGGGGAGCTGTTTTTT,CASSGGAANTGELFF
TRBJ2-7,NA,TRBV5-8,NA,TGTGCCAGCAGCTTGGGCCAGGGTTCCTACGAGCAGTACTTC,CASSLGQGSYEQYF
TRBJ2-5,TRBD2,TRBV7-2,NA,TGTGCCAGCAGCGTCGGGACTAGCGGGGTAAAGACCCAGTACTTC,CASSVGTSGVKTQYF
TRBJ2-4,TRBD1,TRBV9,NA,TGTGCCAGCAGCCCACGACCGGGACAGGGGGCTAAAGTCGCCAAAAACATTCAGTACTTC,CASSPRPGQGAKVAKNIQYF
TRBJ1-1,NA,TRBV29-1,NA,TGCAGCACACGAGGGGGGAACACTGAAGCTTTCTTT,CSTRGGNTEAFF
TRBJ2-7,TRBD1,TRBV4-3,few,TGCGCCAGCAGCCAAGGTCCGGGGATAGGGGGACAGCCTTACTTC,CASSQGPGIGGQPYF
TRBJ1-1,NA,TRBV7-2,NA,TGTGCCAGCAGCTTAGGGGTAGCGAACACTGAAGCTTTCTTT,CASSLGVANTEAFF
TRBJ1-1,NA,TRBV10-3,NA,TGTGCCATCTCCCCCCACAGGGACGAAATAGGGACTGAAGCTTTCTTT,CAISPHRDEIGTEAFF
TRBJ1-2,NA,TRBV6-6,NA,TGTGCCAGCAGTTACGAGGCCGCTAAAAGTACGCGGGGCTACACCTTC,CASSYEAAKSTRGYTF
TRBJ1-6,NA,TRBV4-1,NA,TGCGCCAGCAGCCAACCAGGGGTGTATTCACCCCTCCACTTT,CASSQPGVYSPLHF
TRBJ2-1,NA,TRBV11-2,NA,TGTGCCAGCAGCCGAGGGGGGGAATCCTACAATGAGCAGTTCTTC,CASSRGGESYNEQFF
TRBJ2-6,NA,TRBV18,NA,TGTGCCAGCTCACCACTCGACTCTGGGGCCAACGTCCTGACTTTC,CASSPLDSGANVLTF
TRBJ1-6,TRBD1,TRBV6-6,NA,TGTGCCAGCAGTGATCCGGGACAGTATAATTCACCCCTCCACTTT,CASSDPGQYNSPLHF
TRBJ1-5,NA,TRBV6-4,NA,TGTGCCAGCAGTGCGATACCAAGGGGCAATCAGCCCCAGCATTTT,CASSAIPRGNQPQHF
TRBJ2-7,NA,TRBV4-1,NA,TGCGCCAGCAGCCAAGGGAGGGCCTACGAGCAGTACTTC,CASSQGRAYEQYF
TRBJ1-6,TRBD1,TRBV5-6,once,TGTGCCAGCAGCTATGACAGGGTCTATAATTCACCCCTCCACTTT,CASSYDRVYNSPLHF
TRBJ1-1,NA,TRBV7-9,NA,TGTGCCAGCAGCTTAGGGGGTGGTCGGGGGCGCGGCGCTGAAGCTTTCTTT,CASSLGGGRGRGAEAFF
TRBJ2-2,TRBD1,TRBV5-5,NA,TGTGCCAGCAGCCCGGACAGGGGGGACGGGGAGCTGTTTTTT,CASSPDRGDGELFF
TRBJ2-4,NA,TRBV19,few,TGTGCCAGTAGTATGTCGAACAGCATAGCCAAAAACATTCAGTACTTC,CASSMSNSIAKNIQYF
TRBJ2-1,TRBD1,TRBV2,NA,TGTGCCAGCAGCGGAACAGGGGGGTCCTACAATGAGCAGTTCTTC,CASSGTGGSYNEQFF
TRBJ2-4,NA,TRBV2,NA,TGTGCCAGCAGTGCAACCCCCAGGGGTTGGGACATTCAGTACTTC,CASSATPRGWDIQYF
TRBJ2-1,NA,TRBV6-6,NA,TGTGCCACCGCCAAGACAGGCAAAACCTACAATGAGCAGTTCTTC,CATAKTGKTYNEQFF
TRBJ1-2,NA,TRBV19,NA,TGTGCCAGTATCCCCTCGTGGGGTTCGGGCCGCTTCTATGGCTACACCTTC,CASIPSWGSGRFYGYTF
TRBJ2-1,NA,TRBV6-1,NA,TGTGCCAGCAATAAGGTCAGCTCCTACAATGAGCAGTTCTTC,CASNKVSSYNEQFF
TRBJ2-1,NA,TRBV10-3,NA,TGTGCCATCAGTGCCGACCGAGAGCAGTTCTTC,CAISADREQFF
TRBJ2-1,TRBD1,TRBV7-8,NA,TGTGCCAGCAGCTTAGACAGGGGGTTAAGCTCCTACAATGAGCAGTTCTTC,CASSLDRGLSSYNEQFF
TRBJ1-2,NA,TRBV4-1,NA,TGCGCCAGCAGCGAGGGACGGACTAACTATGGCTACACCTTC,CASSEGRTNYGYTF
TRBJ2-5,TRBD2,TRBV7-2,NA,TGTGCCAGCAGCTTAGGAATAGCGGGAGAGACCCAGTACTTC,CASSLGIAGETQYF
TRBJ2-3,NA,TRBV9,NA,TGTGCCAGCGGGACCGGGGCCCGGGGCACAGATACGCAGTATTTT,CASGTGARGTDTQYF
TRBJ2-7,NA,TRBV2,NA,TGTGCCAGCAGTGCCAGCTCTGGGGCCTACGAGCAGTACTTC,CASSASSGAYEQYF
TRBJ2-1,TRBD1,TRBV9,NA,TGTGCCAGCAGCGTCCGGGACAGGGACCACAATGAGCAGTTCTTC,CASSVRDRDHNEQFF
TRBJ1-2,NA,TRBV28,NA,TGTGCCAGCAGTTCCCCAGGGACATTCTATGGCTACACCTTC,CASSSPGTFYGYTF
TRBJ1-1,NA,TRBV11-2,NA,TGTGCCAGCAGCAGAGTCCGGGGGCACACTGAAGCTTTCTTT,CASSRVRGHTEAFF